The subject of this entry is one T cell receptor beta chain. What it binds is not known. These data come from a study of T cells after yellow fever vaccination. Germline CDR1 reads SEHNR; CDR2 reads FQNEAQ (reference sequence). V shed 9 bases and J 0 bases; nucleotides not matched to a gene: 8. This CDR3 contains 15 residues. The study made its TCR cDNA through 5'RACE template switching. That step introduced a universal primer site along with UMIs. TCRdb ran MiXCR on the 5' RACE reads and lists one entry per CDR3 protein. The sample has hundreds of thousands of distinct CDR3 sequences, 10% to 15% seen once. Study-level results: The booster response re-showed most primary clones: more than 95% CD4, around 87% CD8.

This receptor was identified in a man younger than 40 who received the YFV17D yellow fever vaccine. The material sequenced was PBMCs, taken on the day of the yellow fever booster vaccination. The chain carries TRBV7-9 and TRBJ2-7, with 10 bases fitting TRBD1. The CDR3 is CASRGQGTASYEQYF. In DNA form, the CDR3 reads TGTGCCAGTAGGGGACAGGGGACAGCCTCCTACGAGCAGTACTTC.